This T cell receptor (beta chain) was captured in a study of T cell changes during pregnancy in multiple sclerosis. The data were produced by immunoSEQ multiplex PCR, yet TCRdb's version contains in-frame clones alone and is incomplete. There are around 110,000 clones in the sample; under 95% occur only once, and around 1.6% lies in the top ten. Germline V lookup: CDR1 KGHSH, CDR2 LQKENI. J was trimmed by 2 bases and V by 3 bases; bases with no gene match: 2. The CDR3 is 14 residues long. The material was peripheral blood, obtained before pregnancy. The rearrangement joins TRBV18 to TRBJ2-3; 7 bases agree with TRBD1. The sequence derives from a female donor with multiple sclerosis, enrolled in a pregnancy study. CDR3: CASSPDRHTDTQYF. In nucleotides, the CDR3 is TGTGCCAGCTCACCGGACAGGCACACAGATACGCAGTATTTT.